This TCR beta chain was identified in a study of blood T cell repertoires in COVID-19. Overall study context: Some COVID-19 samples were acute and others convalescent; all came from the United States, Italy and Spain. The analysed material was cDNA or gDNA that came from T cells, B-cell-depleted T cells, or PBMCs.

Seattle participants joined during active infection and were tracked over time. This clone was detected a few times. Per the study methods: The assay estimated nucleated cells by amplifying reference gene primers. Repertoires were generated with immunoSEQ multiplex PCR, while TCRdb's copy carries only in-frame clones and drops some. V, J and clone size are taken as reported in that table, and D and trimming were inferred from the DNA itself. The repertoire holds about 140,000 clones, with roughly 84% as singletons. Germline lookup yields CDR1 MGHDK and CDR2 SYGVNS. Trimming removed 6 bases from V and 0 bases from J, with 8 bases in between. The CDR3 length is 13 residues.

This chain connects TRBV25-1 to TRBJ1-2; D gene unclear. The sequence was collected from a man younger than 45 with COVID-19, enrolled during active disease. Specimen: peripheral blood. CDR3: CASSKEANYGYTF. Here the CDR3 DNA reads TGTGCCAGCAGCAAGGAGGCTAACTATGGCTACACCTTC.